These T cell receptor beta chains were read from a single sample in a study of blood T cell repertoires in COVID-19. Profiling relied on immunoSEQ multiplex PCR, and the TCRdb table lists in-frame clones only, not all of them. The sample consists of some 300,000 clones, around 87% of them appearing once. Sequencing used PBMCs or T cells enriched from blood (not recorded which). These receptors were taken from a woman aged 18-30 years with acute COVID-19. Both conserved end residues are trimmed from each CDR3. The order of the fields is V gene, J gene, CDR3 protein.

>TRBV28|TRBJ1-2
AASQTGGFYGYT
>TRBV5-5|TRBJ1-3
ASSIQGAGNTIY
>TRBV7-2|TRBJ1-1
ASSLISGGMLEAF
>TRBV7-9|TRBJ2-7
ASSLQGRSGEQY
>TRBV28|TRBJ1-1
ASSTPSGVGTEAF
>TRBV9|TRBJ1-2
ASSGRQVTNYGYT
>TRBV14|TRBJ2-1
ASSQDSGRAWNEQF
>TRBV29-1|TRBJ2-2
SVESAIGTGELF
>TRBV7-9|TRBJ2-3
ASSTGADTQY
>TRBV15|TRBJ2-1
ATSPADWYNEQF
>TRBV5-1|TRBJ2-1
ASSLFRLAGGVVGEQF
>TRBV21-1|TRBJ2-5
ASSPWEGEETQY
>TRBV2|TRBJ2-2
ASSVTGIANTGELF
>TRBV5-1|TRBJ2-7
ASSPGLAGGEQY
>TRBV28|TRBJ1-5
ASQGAKMVRSNQPQH
>TRBV10-3|TRBJ1-5
AIRPSGTKNQPQH
>TRBV6-5|TRBJ1-1
ASSSGTGARVTEAF
>TRBV19|TRBJ2-5
ASSGPGQGRETQY
>TRBV10-3|TRBJ1-2
ATNLWAGDGYT
>TRBV27|TRBJ2-1
ASSRRDSGPGEQF
>TRBV6-5|TRBJ1-2
ASTPTGYGYT
>TRBV7-9|TRBJ2-7
ASSLEGRSGTYEQY
>TRBV4-2|TRBJ1-6
ASSQREGGNSPLH
>TRBV27|TRBJ2-3
ASKQGPAYTQY
>TRBV4-1|TRBJ2-1
ASSQDWGGTLLDEQF
>TRBV28|TRBJ1-2
ASSLHRVGSVGYT
>TRBV5-4|TRBJ2-7
ASSPAGGPGEQY